This T cell receptor (beta chain) was found in a study of shared clonotypes between healthy human individuals. Study-wide results and caveats: A reduction in generation probabilities was seen for non-shared clonotypes relative to those shared by all four donors.

The table came from immunoSEQ multiplex PCR; TCRdb's copy has only in-frame clones and leaves some out. The sample has about 2 million clones, roughly 96% seen once. Concerning this clone itself: What it binds is not known.

Germline V gives CDR1 SGHRS, CDR2 YFSETQ. The CDR3 loop spans 16 amino acids. The V end lost 4 bases, the J end lost 0 bases, and 13 bases lay between the germline ends. All donors qualified as healthy HIV-negative adults and had experienced no recent acute infections or vaccinations. This TCR was recovered from a young man in good health. The sample taken for sequencing was naive CD4+ T cells sorted from blood. Specified subset: CD45RA+ positively selected. This rearrangement joins TRBV5-1 to TRBJ2-2; D unresolved. Written as DNA, the CDR3 is TGCGCCAGCAGCCCCTACCAAGGATCGAACACCGGGGAGCTGTTTTTT. This encodes CASSPYQGSNTGELFF.